The 2 T cell receptor beta chains below all came from one sample that was sequenced in a study of early T cells in non-severe SARS-CoV-2 infection. TCRdb reprocessed the 5' RACE reads via MiXCR and lists one record per CDR3 protein. The sample includes some 30,000 distinct CDR3 sequences, roughly 9.3% of them seen just once. The sample comprised whole blood. The receptor source for this set is an adult who was a healthcare worker with PCR-confirmed SARS-CoV-2 infection or an uninfected control (not recorded which).

This clonotype was detected once. It may be a read error: a sequence one base away is much more abundant. This chain links TRBV4-3 with TRBJ2-3; the D gene is possibly TRBD1 (6 bases). Germline CDR1 is LGHNA and CDR2 is YSLEER. The CDR3 contains 20 residues. The CDR3 loop reads CATSQYGQPGSQFRGDTQYF. The CDR3 nucleotides read TGCGCCACCAGCCAATATGGACAACCGGGGTCCCAATTTAGGGGGGATACGCAGTATTTT.

This clonotype came up many times. The chain uses TRBV7-3 and TRBJ2-2; D remains ambiguous. The CDR3 extends over 15 amino acids. V dropped 2 bases and J dropped 1 base, with 8 bases sitting between them. The germline gives CDR1 SGHTA, CDR2 FQGTGA. For the CDR3, the DNA is TGTGCCAGCAGCTTAGGTCGGGTGAACACCGGGGAGCTGTTTTTT. It yields the protein CASSLGRVNTGELFF. Together with reference TRBV7-3 and TRBJ2-2, the CDR3 gives the full variable domain: GAGVSQTPSNKVTEKGKYVELRCDPISGHTALYWYRQSLGQGPEFLIYFQGTGAADDSGLPNDRFFAVRPEGSVSTLKIQRTERGDSAVYLCASSLGRVNTGELFFGEGSRLTVL.